A single sample is the source of the 7 T cell receptor beta chains below, sequenced in a study of T cell responses to AZD1222 COVID-19 vaccine. Assay: immunoSEQ multiplex PCR; the TCRdb copy retains only in-frame clones and omits some. The sample contains roughly 80,000 clones, 85% to 95% of which appear only once. Sequencing used peripheral blood, obtained 28 days after the second AZD1222 dose. The receptors were gathered from an adult who received the AZD1222 COVID-19 vaccine.

V and J are TRBV19 and TRBJ2-1; 11 bases match TRBD2. The CDR3 is 16 amino acids. Germline-derived CDR1 and CDR2 are LNHDA and SQIVND (reference sequence). V lost 5 bases to trimming and J lost 4 bases; unmatched junction nucleotides: 7. This CDR3 reads CASSPRTSGLYNEQFF. Here the CDR3 DNA reads TGTGCCAGTAGTCCCCGGACTAGCGGGCTGTACAATGAGCAGTTCTTC.

This chain connects TRBV5-1 to TRBJ1-2; TRBD1 agrees at 10 bases. The CDR3 contains 13 residues. After removal of 4 bases from V and 8 bases from J, the junction contained 5 bases not matched to a gene. CDR1 and CDR2 (germline): SGHRS, YFSETQ. The CDR3, as DNA: TGCGCCAGCAGCCCGGGACAGGGGTTCGGCTACACCTTC. Residues: CASSPGQGFGYTF.

V usage is TRBV3-1 (or the pseudogene TRBV3-2) and J usage is TRBJ2-2; weak D call: TRBD2 (6 bases). CDR1 and CDR2 from the germline V gene are LGHDT and YNNKEL (reference sequence). The CDR3 totals 14 residues. Between the trimmed V and J ends, which lost 3 bases and 4 bases, there was a span of 9 bases. As DNA, the CDR3 is TGTGCCAGCAGCCACGGGACTCTCACCGGGGAGCTGTTTTTT. Amino acid sequence: CASSHGTLTGELFF.

A single count supports this clone. V gene TRBV5-6 combines with J gene TRBJ2-3, with no clear D. The CDR3 consists of 13 residues. Trimming took off 0 bases at V and 6 bases at J, with 8 bases between the two ends. Germline CDR1 is SGHDT and CDR2 is YYEEEE. CDR3 in amino acids: CASSLGAEDTQYF. The CDR3 bases are TGTGCCAGCAGCTTGGGCGCCGAGGATACGCAGTATTTT.

This clone was observed a single time. The chain joins TRBV7-9 to TRBJ2-1; D is ambiguous. The V gene's germline CDR1 is SEHNR and CDR2 FQNEAQ (reference sequence). Trimming left V 1 base short and J 9 bases short, with 10 bases between. The CDR3 has 13 amino acids. The CDR3 region has the DNA TGTGCCAGCAGCTTAGTGTCGGTCGGTGAGCAGTTCTTC. Its translation is CASSLVSVGEQFF.

The chain links TRBV19 to TRBJ1-4; tentatively, D is TRBD1 (5 bases). Deletions cut 3 bases from V and 10 bases from J, with 9 bases between. The CDR3 runs 12 residues. Germline-derived CDR1 and CDR2 are LNHDA and SQIVND (reference sequence). The CDR3 spells CASSITGTKLFF. CDR3 DNA: TGTGCCAGTAGTATCACCGGGACAAAACTGTTTTTT.

The chain is built from TRBV10-2 and TRBJ2-2, with D possibly TRBD1 on 5 matching bases. The CDR3 extends over 13 amino acids. Per germline, CDR1 WSHSY and CDR2 SAAADI. Deletions cut 6 bases from V and 5 bases from J, with 10 bases between. CDR3 residues: CASSLRVTGELFF. CDR3 sequence (DNA): TGCGCCAGCAGCCTCAGGGTAACCGGGGAGCTGTTTTTT.